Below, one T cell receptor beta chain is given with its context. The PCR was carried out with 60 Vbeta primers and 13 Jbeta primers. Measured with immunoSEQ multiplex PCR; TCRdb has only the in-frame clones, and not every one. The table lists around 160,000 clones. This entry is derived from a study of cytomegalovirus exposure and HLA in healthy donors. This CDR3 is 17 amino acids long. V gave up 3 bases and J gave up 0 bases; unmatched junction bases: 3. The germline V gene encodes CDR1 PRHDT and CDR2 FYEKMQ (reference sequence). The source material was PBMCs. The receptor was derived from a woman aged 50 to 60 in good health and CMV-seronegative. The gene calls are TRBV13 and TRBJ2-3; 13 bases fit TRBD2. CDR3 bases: TGTGCCAGCAGCTTGGGACTAGCGGGGCCCAGCACAGATACGCAGTATTTT. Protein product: CASSLGLAGPSTDTQYF.